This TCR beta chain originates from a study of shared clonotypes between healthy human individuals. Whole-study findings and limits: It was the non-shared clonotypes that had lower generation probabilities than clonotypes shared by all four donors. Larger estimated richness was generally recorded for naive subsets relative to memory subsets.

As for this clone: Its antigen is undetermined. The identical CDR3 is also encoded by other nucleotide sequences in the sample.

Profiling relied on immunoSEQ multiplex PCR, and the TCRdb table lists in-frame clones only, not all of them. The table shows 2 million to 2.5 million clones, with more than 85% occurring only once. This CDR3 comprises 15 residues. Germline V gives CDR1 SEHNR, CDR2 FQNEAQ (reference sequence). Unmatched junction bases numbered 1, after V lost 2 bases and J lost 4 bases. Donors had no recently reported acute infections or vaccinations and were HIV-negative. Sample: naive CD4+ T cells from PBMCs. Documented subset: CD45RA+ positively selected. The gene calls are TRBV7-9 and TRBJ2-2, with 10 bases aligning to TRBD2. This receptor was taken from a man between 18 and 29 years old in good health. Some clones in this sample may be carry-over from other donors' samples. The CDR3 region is CASSLIAGGTGELFF. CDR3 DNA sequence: TGTGCCAGCAGCTTAATAGCGGGAGGCACCGGGGAGCTGTTTTTT.